Below are 5 T cell receptor beta chains sequenced from a single sample in a study of shared clonotypes between healthy human individuals. The repertoire was sequenced with immunoSEQ multiplex PCR; TCRdb's copy has only in-frame clones and lacks some. Here the sample spans approximately 470,000 clones, around 73% being singletons. What was sequenced was PBMCs. These receptors originate from a woman between 35 and 50 years old in good health. Some clones in this sample may be carry-over from other donors' samples.

Points on this clone: Other DNA sequences of this sample code for an identical CDR3. This chain links TRBV18 with TRBJ2-3, with D uncertain. V was pared by 3 bases and J by 2 bases, with 6 bases between. CDR1 and CDR2 (germline): KGHSH, LQKENI. This CDR3 comprises 13 residues. Here the CDR3 reads CASSPTNTDTQYF. In nucleotides, the CDR3 is TGTGCCAGCTCACCGACCAACACAGATACGCAGTATTTT.

Turning to this clone: A read error is the likely source, as a far larger clone sits one nucleotide away. The chain couples TRBV19 to TRBJ1-1; D unclear. This CDR3 is 13 amino acids long. The germline CDR1 and CDR2 sequences are LNHDA and SQIVND (reference sequence). The DNA of the CDR3 is TGTGCCAGTAGTGTGATAGGGAACGCTGAAGCTTTCTTT. As protein: CASSVIGNAEAFF.

DNA of the CDR3: TGCAGTGCTTCCAGGGACACTGAAGCTTTCTTT. The encoded protein is CSASRDTEAFF. The genes are TRBV20-1 and TRBJ1-1; a weak D match, TRBD1 (5 bases). Trimming took 5 bases from V and 3 from J, leaving 7 bases between them. CDR1 and CDR2 from the germline V gene are DFQATT and SNEGSKA (reference sequence). The CDR3 is 11 amino acids.

The chain carries TRBV15 and TRBJ1-2, with a weak D call TRBD1 (5 bases). The germline CDR1 and CDR2 sequences are LNHNV and YYDKDF (reference sequence). Trimming cost V 1 base and J 4 bases, with 16 bases left between them. This CDR3 has 16 amino acids. The CDR3 DNA is TGTGCCACCAGCAGAGCGAGGACACCCGAGGGCTATGGCTACACCTTC. Translating it yields CATSRARTPEGYGYTF.

This chain connects TRBV30 to TRBJ2-2, with 9 bases identical to TRBD1. CDR3 length: 14 residues. Germline assignment: CDR1 GTSNPN and CDR2 SVGIG (reference sequence). V dropped 4 bases and J dropped 9; count of bases not matched to a gene: 9. CDR3 amino acids: CAWTPGQGYWELFF. CDR3 DNA: TGTGCCTGGACCCCGGGACAGGGTTATTGGGAGCTGTTTTTT.